Given below is one T cell receptor (beta chain) in context. Its target antigen remains unknown. The sample originates from a study of T cells expressing NK-cell markers (dated by TCRdb to 2019 to 2021). At the level of the whole study: Three sorted T-cell subsets (CD3+CD56+NKG2C+, CD3+CD56+NKG2C- and CD3+CD56-NKG2C+) from fewer than 10 donors had their TCR beta-chain repertoires profiled. Of the eight sequenced donors, seven were found to be HCMV-seropositive and one was found to be HCMV-seronegative. The eight sequenced donors were randomly selected healthy volunteers, three men and five women. Libraries were sequenced as 2 x 150 bp reads on Illumina HiSeq 2000/2500, MiSeq or NextSeq. Points the paper makes about the study in general: It remained unclear whether the expanded NKG2C-expressing T cell clones were specific for HCMV antigens. In more than five donors, the dominant CD3+CD56+NKG2C+ clonotypes ranked among the top 10 CD8+ clonotypes, making up roughly 1.0-8% of CD8+ T cells. Those dominant clonotypes were again the most abundant among CD3+CD56-NKG2C+ cells in a handful of donors, at about 28.3-65%.

A commercial ELISA kit detecting HCMV-specific IgG in serum was used to determine HCMV serostatus. Peripheral blood mononuclear cells were isolated from blood by Ficoll density gradient centrifugation. From its cysteine to its phenylalanine, the CDR3 spans 16 amino acids. No DNA is recorded. From the germline V gene, CDR1 is LGHNA and CDR2 is YNFKEQ. Sequencing relied on an Illumina HiSeq 2000. TCR beta cDNA libraries were prepared using 5'RACE template switching, which introduced a universal primer site and unique molecular identifiers. Synthesis of cDNA was primed from the TCR beta constant segment and was followed by two consecutive PCR amplification steps. Concerning the study's data processing: MIGEC handled demultiplexing of the reads and grouping by UMI, while MiTCR was used to assemble and quantify clonotypes. Only TCR cDNA sequences supported by at least two reads were kept to exclude erroneous sequences. The tcR package was used for downstream repertoire analysis, and clonotypes were matched between fractions using CDR3 nucleotide sequence together with V segment. VDJmatch was used to annotate antigen specificity against VDJdb, with one amino acid substitution in CDR3 allowed. The reads, reprocessed by TCRdb, yield one row per CDR3 protein sequence and no DNA. The V and J calls reflect TCRdb's pipeline rather than the authors' work. The table held for this sample gives approximately 460,000 distinct CDR3 sequences. The ten most abundant clones make up 7.3% of the sample.

Recombination linked TRBV4-2 to TRBJ2-3; the TCRdb D gene call, TRBD2, has no DNA to confirm it. This receptor was obtained from a woman aged 18-70 years in good health. The sample comprised blood T cells: a sorted CD56 or NKG2C T cell subset, CD4+ or CD8+ T cells, or bulk PBMC T cells (not recorded which). The CDR3 amino acid sequence is: CASSPLTSRREYTQYF.